Below are 20 T cell receptor beta chains sequenced from a single sample in a study of T cell responses to AZD1222 COVID-19 vaccine. Repertoires were generated with immunoSEQ multiplex PCR, while TCRdb's copy carries only in-frame clones and drops some. Of tens of thousands of clones in the sample, about nine tenths were seen once. This material consisted of peripheral blood, taken on day 0 of AZD1222 vaccination. The receptors were gathered from an adult in good health.

J is TRBJ2-1 and V is TRBV19; D not certain. The CDR3 covers 12 residues. V was cut by 1 base and J by 12 bases, with 10 bases left in between. Germline values: CDR1 LNHDA, CDR2 SQIVND (reference sequence). The CDR3 nucleotides are TGTGCCAGTAGTATAGTGGGCGCTAGGCAGTTCTTC. It codes for CASSIVGARQFF.

This clone has just one count. One end of the junction is discordant with germline, which a read error may explain. This CDR3 reads CASASGVSGANVLTF. The DNA of the CDR3 is TGTGCCAGCGCTAGCGGGGTCTCTGGTGCCAACGTCCTGACTTTC. The chain carries TRBV7-9 and TRBJ2-6, with 9 bases lining up with TRBD2. The CDR3 contains 15 residues. The germline V gene encodes CDR1 SEHNR and CDR2 FQNEAQ (reference sequence).

The V gene is TRBV12-5, the J gene TRBJ2-7, with a weak D call TRBD1 (6 bases). Germline V CDR1 and CDR2: LGHNT, FRNRAP. The length of the CDR3 is 13 residues. The germline V and J ends were trimmed by 5 bases and 2 bases, with 10 bases remaining between them. This chain's CDR3 is CASGRDTAYEQYF. The CDR3 DNA reads TGTGCTAGTGGTAGGGACACCGCCTACGAGCAGTACTTC.

This clone was observed a single time. The rearrangement joins TRBV15 to TRBJ1-2; D is undetermined. Looked up from germline, CDR1 is LNHNV and CDR2 is YYDKDF (reference sequence). Trimming pared 0 bases from V and 4 bases from J, leaving 12 bases between. CDR3 length: 15 residues. CDR3 nucleotides: TGTGCCACCAGCAGAGATGCAGGATTACCCTATGGCTACACCTTC. Its protein product is CATSRDAGLPYGYTF.

The rearrangement uses TRBV6-5 and TRBJ1-1, with D unresolved. CDR1 is MNHEY, CDR2 SVGAGI, per germline. The V end was cut by 6 bases, the J end by 4 bases, with 12 bases between. The CDR3 spans 13 residues. The chain's CDR3 is CASSMGWGTEAFF. In DNA form, the CDR3 reads TGTGCCAGCAGCATGGGATGGGGCACTGAAGCTTTCTTT.

The chain is built from TRBV7-2 and TRBJ1-2, with 12 positions matching TRBD1. V was clipped by 5 bases and J by 8 bases; unmatched bases: 9. Germline loops: CDR1 SGHTA, CDR2 FQGNSA. CDR3 length: 15 residues. CDR3 coding DNA: TGTGCCAGCAGCCCGATGGGACAGGGGGCGCGAGGCTACACCTTC. Amino acid sequence: CASSPMGQGARGYTF.

V is TRBV19 and J is TRBJ2-6; 7 bases map to TRBD1. The CDR3 is made up of 18 amino acids. Germline V lookup: CDR1 LNHDA, CDR2 SQIVND (reference sequence). Trimming at V came to 6 bases and at J to 1 base, leaving 12 bases not matched to a gene. The CDR3 DNA sequence: TGTGCCAGTAGGGCCCACCGGGACAGATTATCTGGGGCCAACGTCCTGACTTTC. This sequence encodes CASRAHRDRLSGANVLTF.

J is TRBJ1-2 and V is TRBV5-1; tentatively, D is TRBD1 (5 bases). V dropped 4 bases and J dropped 8 bases, with 9 bases sitting between them. This CDR3 is 11 amino acids long. The germline gives CDR1 SGHRS, CDR2 YFSETQ. The CDR3 region is CASSPGQGYTF. CDR3 sequence (DNA): TGCGCCAGCAGCCCGGGGCAGGGCTACACCTTC.

The rearrangement links TRBV5-1 to TRBJ2-7, with D hard to call. V was clipped by 0 bases and J by 1 base, with 14 bases between them. Germline loops: CDR1 SGHRS, CDR2 YFSETQ. This CDR3 is 16 amino acids long. DNA of the CDR3: TGCGCCAGCAGCTTGGAGTCGGGTTGGGTATCCTACGAGCAGTACTTC. It is translated as CASSLESGWVSYEQYF.

This rearrangement joins TRBV11-2 to TRBJ1-3; weak D call: TRBD1 (6 bases). The CDR3 runs to 17 residues. With 2 bases removed from V and 0 bases from J, the gap between germline ends came to 14 bases. Looked up from germline, CDR1 is SGHAT and CDR2 is FQNNGV. CDR3 bases: TGTGCCAGCAGCTTATTGGGGGGCGCCGTCTCTGGAAACACCATATATTTT. Translation: CASSLLGGAVSGNTIYF. Using reference TRBV11-2 and TRBJ1-3 for the parts outside the CDR3, the full variable domain is EAGVAQSPRYKIIEKRQSVAFWCNPISGHATLYWYQQILGQGPKLLIQFQNNGVVDDSQLPKDRFSAERLKGVDSTLKIQPAKLEDSAVYLCASSLLGGAVSGNTIYFGEGSWLTVV.

This clone was detected only a few times. V usage is TRBV5-1 and J usage is TRBJ1-3; D remains ambiguous. Trimming pared 0 bases from V and 4 bases from J, leaving 11 bases between. The V gene's germline CDR1 is SGHRS and CDR2 YFSETQ. The CDR3 contains 15 residues. In DNA, the CDR3 is TGCGCCAGCAGCTTGGTAGGGCAATCAGGAAACACCATATATTTT. Translation: CASSLVGQSGNTIYF.

This chain links TRBV6-6 with TRBJ2-5, with 7 bases matching TRBD1. J was trimmed by 4 bases and V by 5 bases; bases with no gene match: 4. Germline CDR1 MNHNY, CDR2 SVGAGI (reference sequence). The CDR3 sequence is 13 residues long. This CDR3 reads CASSRRQGETQYF. In DNA, the CDR3 is TGTGCCAGCAGTCGACGACAGGGAGAGACCCAGTACTTC.

This chain uses TRBV28 with TRBJ2-2; 8 nucleotides agree with TRBD2. Trimming removed 1 base from V and 7 bases from J; junction bases left unmatched: 11. Germline CDR1 is MDHEN and CDR2 is SYDVKM. This CDR3 is built from 17 residues. In nucleotides, the CDR3 is TGTGCCAGCAGTTTATACGGGAGGGCCGCAATTGGCGGGGAGCTGTTTTTT. It is translated as CASSLYGRAAIGGELFF.

This sequence joins TRBV13 and TRBJ2-7, with D possibly being TRBD2 (5 bases). Trimming stripped 5 bases from V and 2 bases from J, with 16 bases between. Germline CDR1 is PRHDT and CDR2 is FYEKMQ (reference sequence). The CDR3 consists of 15 residues. DNA for the CDR3: TGTGCCAGCAGCCCGACCCGCGGGCCCACCTACGAGCAGTACTTC. This gives the protein CASSPTRGPTYEQYF.

The count of this clone is one. This sequence joins TRBV6-6 and TRBJ2-7; TRBD1 matches at 10 bases. This CDR3 region has 15 residues. Germline values: CDR1 MNHNY, CDR2 SVGAGI (reference sequence). Unmatched junction bases numbered 8, after V lost 6 bases and J lost 3 bases. The CDR3 DNA reads TGTGCCAGCAGCCCCGGGACAGGGGATTTCTACGAGCAGTACTTC. This codes for CASSPGTGDFYEQYF.

This chain connects TRBV30 to TRBJ1-4; 10 positions agree with TRBD1. Germline CDR1 GTSNPN, CDR2 SVGIG (reference sequence). CDR3 length: 13 residues. Losses at the gene ends were 5 bases for V and 7 bases for J; bases not matched to a gene: 4. CDR3 DNA: TGTGCCTGGTCCGGGACAGGGGTTGAAAAACTGTTTTTT. It encodes CAWSGTGVEKLFF. The complete variable domain, with remaining parts taken from reference TRBV30 and TRBJ1-4, reads SQTIHQWPATLVQPVGSPLSLECTVEGTSNPNLYWYRQAAGRGLQLLFYSVGIGQISSEVPQNLSASRPQDRQFILSSKKLLLSDSGFYLCAWSGTGVEKLFFGSGTQLSVL.

The chain is built from TRBV7-9 and TRBJ2-7, with 7 bases that match TRBD2. Germline CDR1 reads SEHNR; CDR2 reads FQNEAQ (reference sequence). The CDR3 covers 14 residues. The trim removed 1 base at V and 6 bases at J, leaving 6 bases unmatched. CDR3 sequence: CASSLGAGDSEQYF. Written as DNA, the CDR3 is TGTGCCAGCAGCTTAGGGGCGGGGGATTCCGAGCAGTACTTC.

In this sample, this clone turned up once. J is TRBJ2-1 and V is TRBV29-1; D remains ambiguous. The CDR3 totals 13 residues. Germline assignment: CDR1 SQVTM and CDR2 ANQGSEA. DNA of the CDR3: TGCAGTGCGAGAGGACGACTCTACAATGAGCAGTTCTTC. It codes for CSARGRLYNEQFF.

The chain combines TRBV7-9 with TRBJ2-2; D not certain. Trimming removed 1 base from V and 2 bases from J, with 8 bases in between. CDR1 is SEHNR and CDR2 is FQNEAQ in the germline V gene (reference sequence). The CDR3 has 15 residues. CDR3 in DNA: TGTGCCAGCAGCTTAGATCGCGGAAACACCGGGGAGCTGTTTTTT. This codes for CASSLDRGNTGELFF.

The chain links TRBV12-5 to TRBJ1-1; maybe TRBD1 (5 bases). The CDR3 has 14 residues. CDR1 and CDR2 from the germline V gene are LGHNT and FRNRAP. The V and J ends lost 1 base and 5 bases respectively, with 11 bases between them. The CDR3 bases are TGTGCTAGTGGTTTGGGGCAGGGAGGTACTGAAGCTTTCTTT. Translation: CASGLGQGGTEAFF.